This TCR beta chain emerged from a study of OX40 agonist ivuxolimab in advanced cancers. Trimming took off 8 bases at V and 0 bases at J, with 23 bases between the two ends. Germline-derived CDR1 and CDR2 are WNHNN and SYGVQD (reference sequence). This CDR3 has 17 residues. This table comes from immunoSEQ multiplex PCR, and its TCRdb copy is limited to in-frame clones, with some not included. Among some 69,000 clones listed, about 90% were seen once. Sequencing used CD4+ or CD8+ T cells sorted from blood, obtained in a trial of the OX40 agonist ivuxolimab. This TCR was recovered from an adult with an advanced solid tumor such as melanoma, head and neck, liver or kidney cancer. The chain has TRBV10-1 and TRBJ2-7; D possibly matches TRBD1 or TRBD2 (5 bases each). The CDR3 DNA reads TGCGCCAGCGACTTGATGAGGGGAGCGCTAAGCTCCTACGAGCAGTACTTC. The encoded protein is CASDLMRGALSSYEQYF.